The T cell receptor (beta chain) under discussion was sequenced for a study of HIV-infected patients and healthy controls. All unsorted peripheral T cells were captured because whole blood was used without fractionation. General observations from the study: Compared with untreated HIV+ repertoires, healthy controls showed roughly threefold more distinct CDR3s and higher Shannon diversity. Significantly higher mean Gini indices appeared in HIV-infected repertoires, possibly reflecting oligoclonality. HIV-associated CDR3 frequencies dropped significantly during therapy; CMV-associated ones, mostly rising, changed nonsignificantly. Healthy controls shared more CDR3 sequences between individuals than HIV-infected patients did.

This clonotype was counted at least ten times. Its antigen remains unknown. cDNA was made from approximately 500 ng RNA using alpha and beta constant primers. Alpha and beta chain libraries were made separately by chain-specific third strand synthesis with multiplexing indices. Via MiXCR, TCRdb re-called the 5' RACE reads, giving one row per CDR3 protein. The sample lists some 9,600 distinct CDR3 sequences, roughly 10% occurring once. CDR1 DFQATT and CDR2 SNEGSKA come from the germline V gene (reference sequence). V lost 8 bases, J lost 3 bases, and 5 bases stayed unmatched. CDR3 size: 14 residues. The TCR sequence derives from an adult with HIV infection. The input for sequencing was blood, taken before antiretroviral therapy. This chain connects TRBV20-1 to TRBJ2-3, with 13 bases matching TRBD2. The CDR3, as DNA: TGCAGTCCATCGGGACTAGCGGGGACAGATACGCAGTATTTT. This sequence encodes CSPSGLAGTDTQYF.